These T cell receptor beta chains were read from a single sample in a study of response to subunit inactivated influenza vaccine. TCRdb reanalysed the RT-PCR reads using MiXCR and keeps one entry per CDR3 protein. The sample lists hundreds of thousands of distinct CDR3 sequences, approximately 13% occurring once. The source was PBMCs from blood, collected approximately 15 days before vaccination. The receptors stem from a man aged 50-59 years who received an inactivated influenza vaccine. Both conserved end residues are part of each CDR3. The D gene is left open where the match is weak. Clone size appears in some rows only: once, few, many, or a class for an expanded clone.

size: few
D: NA
V: TRBV7-9
J: TRBJ1-6
DNA: TGTGCCAGCAGCTTAGACCAGGGGAATTCACCCCTCCACTTT
CDR3: CASSLDQGNSPLHF

size: many
D: NA
V: TRBV7-9
J: TRBJ1-1
DNA: TGTGCCAGCAGCTTAGGAGGCGGACTCCCTATGAACACTGAAGCTTTCTTT
CDR3: CASSLGGGLPMNTEAFF

size: few
D: NA
V: TRBV25-1
J: TRBJ2-5
DNA: TGTGCCAGCAGTGAAGAGGGTACCGGGGAGACCCAGTACTTC
CDR3: CASSEEGTGETQYF

size: NA
D: NA
V: TRBV24-1
J: TRBJ2-1
DNA: TGTGCCACCAGTGATTCCGGGATAGAGCAGTTCTTC
CDR3: CATSDSGIEQFF

size: NA
D: TRBD1
V: TRBV7-8
J: TRBJ1-1
DNA: TGTGCCAGCAGCTCCCTGGGACAGACGAACACTGAAGCTTTCTTT
CDR3: CASSSLGQTNTEAFF

size: NA
D: NA
V: TRBV15
J: TRBJ2-1
DNA: TGTGCCACCAGCAGAGAGCCGGGACTCCCAGGGCAGTTCTTC
CDR3: CATSREPGLPGQFF

size: NA
D: TRBD2
V: TRBV6-1
J: TRBJ2-1
DNA: TGTGCCAGCCCCCGCGGCGGGAGCTCCTACAATGAGCAGTTCTTC
CDR3: CASPRGGSSYNEQFF

size: few
D: TRBD1
V: TRBV29-1
J: TRBJ1-2
DNA: TGCAGCGTTGTAAGAGGACAGGGGGACTATGGCTACACCTTC
CDR3: CSVVRGQGDYGYTF

size: NA
D: NA
V: TRBV4-2
J: TRBJ2-7
DNA: TGTGCCAGCAGCCAAGACAGGGTACGTACGGACGAGCAGTACTTC
CDR3: CASSQDRVRTDEQYF

size: many
D: TRBD1
V: TRBV11-2
J: TRBJ1-1
DNA: TGTGCCAGCAGCCCAAAACCCTCCGCGGGACAGCTCATTTTCGGAGGGACTGAAGCTTTCTTT
CDR3: CASSPKPSAGQLIFGGTEAFF

size: NA
D: NA
V: TRBV12-3/TRBV12-4
J: TRBJ2-7
DNA: TGTGCCAGCAGTCAGGGCTGGGGGATCCGAGATAGCGAGCAGTACTTC
CDR3: CASSQGWGIRDSEQYF

size: many
D: NA
V: TRBV5-1
J: TRBJ2-3
DNA: TGCGCCAGCAGCTTGTTGGCGGGGACCACAGATACGCAGTATTTT
CDR3: CASSLLAGTTDTQYF

size: NA
D: TRBD1
V: TRBV15
J: TRBJ1-2
DNA: TGTGCCACCAGCAGAGATTCTCCCGGGACAGCTATCTATGGCTACACCTTC
CDR3: CATSRDSPGTAIYGYTF

size: many
D: TRBD1
V: TRBV28
J: TRBJ1-5
DNA: TGTGCCAGCAGTTTAGGGGGGACAGTCCCTACGCCCCAGCATTTT
CDR3: CASSLGGTVPTPQHF

size: few
D: NA
V: TRBV7-9
J: TRBJ2-1
DNA: TGTGCCAGCAGCCCCACGTTAGGGGCCAGCTCCTACAATGAGCAGTTCTTC
CDR3: CASSPTLGASSYNEQFF

size: few
D: NA
V: TRBV20-1
J: TRBJ1-6
DNA: TGCAGTGCTAGCAGGGAAACAGATAATTCACCCCTCCACTTT
CDR3: CSASRETDNSPLHF

size: few
D: TRBD1
V: TRBV18
J: TRBJ2-5
DNA: TGTGCCAGCTCACCACAACAGGGGTACGCAGAGACCCAGTACTTC
CDR3: CASSPQQGYAETQYF

size: few
D: NA
V: TRBV9
J: TRBJ2-3
DNA: TGTGCCAGCAGCGTCGGGGGGCAAGGAGATACGCAGTATTTT
CDR3: CASSVGGQGDTQYF

size: few
D: TRBD1
V: TRBV28
J: TRBJ2-7
DNA: TGTGCCAGCAGTTCTCCGGACAGGGTAGTTGACGAGCAGTACTTC
CDR3: CASSSPDRVVDEQYF

size: NA
D: NA
V: TRBV18
J: TRBJ2-1
DNA: TGTGCCAGCTCACCAGGGCAAGACAATGAGCAGTTCTTC
CDR3: CASSPGQDNEQFF

size: NA
D: NA
V: TRBV12-3/TRBV12-4
J: TRBJ1-1
DNA: TGTGCCAGCAGTTTAGTGGGGGAATCGGCTGAAGCTTTCTTT
CDR3: CASSLVGESAEAFF

size: NA
D: NA
V: TRBV10-3
J: TRBJ1-2
DNA: TGTGCCATCAGCCAGGCAGCTAACTATGGCTACACCTTC
CDR3: CAISQAANYGYTF

size: NA
D: NA
V: TRBV9
J: TRBJ2-2
DNA: TGTGCCAGCAGCGTAACTTCTGCCGGGGAGCTGTTTTTT
CDR3: CASSVTSAGELFF

size: NA
D: NA
V: TRBV12-3/TRBV12-4
J: TRBJ2-6
DNA: TGTGCCAGCAGTTTTATCGGCTTCAACTCTGGGGCCAACGTCCTGACTTTC
CDR3: CASSFIGFNSGANVLTF

size: once
D: NA
V: TRBV12-3/TRBV12-4
J: TRBJ2-7
DNA: TGTGCCAGCAGTTTAACCCAGCAGGGACCTTACGAGCAGTACTTC
CDR3: CASSLTQQGPYEQYF

size: many
D: TRBD1
V: TRBV2
J: TRBJ1-1
DNA: TGTGCCAGCAGCGGCGACAGGGGGCTGAACACTGAAGCTTTCTTT
CDR3: CASSGDRGLNTEAFF

size: NA
D: NA
V: TRBV5-6
J: TRBJ2-1
DNA: TGTGCCAGCAGCTTGGATTATTACTCCTACAATGAGCAGTTCTTC
CDR3: CASSLDYYSYNEQFF

size: few
D: NA
V: TRBV4-1
J: TRBJ1-5
DNA: TGCGCCAGCAGCCAAGTGGTGCGGGGCGGGCAGCCCCAGCATTTT
CDR3: CASSQVVRGGQPQHF

size: few
D: TRBD2
V: TRBV12-3/TRBV12-4
J: TRBJ2-1
DNA: TGTGCCAGCAGGGGACCGGGGGGTTACTACAATGAGCAGTTCTTC
CDR3: CASRGPGGYYNEQFF

size: NA
D: TRBD2
V: TRBV20-1
J: TRBJ2-1
DNA: TGCAGTGGATTAAGGACTAGCGGCTACAATGAGCAGTTCTTC
CDR3: CSGLRTSGYNEQFF

size: many
D: NA
V: TRBV10-3
J: TRBJ2-5
DNA: TGTGCCATCAGTTCGTACCAAGAGACCCAGTACTTC
CDR3: CAISSYQETQYF

size: many
D: NA
V: TRBV6-2/TRBV6-3
J: TRBJ1-1
DNA: TGTGCCAGCAGTTACTCGACCGGTTATGATCTCTTT
CDR3: CASSYSTGYDLF

size: NA
D: NA
V: TRBV6-6
J: TRBJ1-1
DNA: TGTGCCAGCAGTGCACAGAGCACTGAAGCTTTCTTT
CDR3: CASSAQSTEAFF

size: few
D: TRBD2
V: TRBV20-1
J: TRBJ2-1
DNA: TGCAGTGCTAGACGCGGGACTAGCGGGGGGGAGCAGTTCTTC
CDR3: CSARRGTSGGEQFF

size: few
D: TRBD2
V: TRBV12-3/TRBV12-4
J: TRBJ2-1
DNA: TGTGCCAGCATTCCGACTAGCGGGATTGAGCAGTTCTTC
CDR3: CASIPTSGIEQFF

size: few
D: TRBD1
V: TRBV18
J: TRBJ1-1
DNA: TGTGCCAGCTCACCATTGATCGGGACAGGGATAATGAACACTGAAGCTTTCTTT
CDR3: CASSPLIGTGIMNTEAFF

size: NA
D: TRBD1
V: TRBV29-1
J: TRBJ2-1
DNA: TGCAGCGTTACAGGGGTAACCTACAATGAGCAGTTCTTC
CDR3: CSVTGVTYNEQFF

size: NA
D: TRBD2
V: TRBV10-3
J: TRBJ2-1
DNA: TGTGCCACAAGCGGGAGGGCCTACAATGAGCAGTTCTTC
CDR3: CATSGRAYNEQFF

size: few
D: TRBD2
V: TRBV10-3
J: TRBJ2-1
DNA: TGTGCCATGGGCCCTAGCGGGCGTAATGAGCAGTTCTTC
CDR3: CAMGPSGRNEQFF